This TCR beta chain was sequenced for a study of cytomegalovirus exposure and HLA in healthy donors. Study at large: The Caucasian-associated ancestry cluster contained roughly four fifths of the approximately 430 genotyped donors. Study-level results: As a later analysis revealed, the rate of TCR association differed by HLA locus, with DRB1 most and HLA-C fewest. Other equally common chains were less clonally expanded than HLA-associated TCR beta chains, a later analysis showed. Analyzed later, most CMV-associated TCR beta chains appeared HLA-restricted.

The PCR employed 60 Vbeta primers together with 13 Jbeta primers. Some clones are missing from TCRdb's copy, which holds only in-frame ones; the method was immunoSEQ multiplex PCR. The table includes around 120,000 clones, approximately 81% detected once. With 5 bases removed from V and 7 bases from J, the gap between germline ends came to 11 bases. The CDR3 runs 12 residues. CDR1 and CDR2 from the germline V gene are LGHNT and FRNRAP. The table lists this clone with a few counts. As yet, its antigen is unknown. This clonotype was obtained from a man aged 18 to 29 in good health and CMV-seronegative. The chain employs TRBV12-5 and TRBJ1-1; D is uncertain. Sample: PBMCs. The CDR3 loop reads CASGASHSEAFF. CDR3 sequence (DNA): TGTGCTAGTGGTGCCTCTCACAGTGAAGCTTTCTTT.